These 21 T cell receptor beta chains came from one sample sequenced in a study of blood T cell repertoires in COVID-19 (dated by TCRdb to about 2020). The library was obtained by the immunoSEQ multiplex PCR assay. The table was pulled from immuneACCESS by TCRdb, which kept in-frame rearrangements only. Such tables lose some clones; where checked, under half of the loss comes from unresolved V genes, and the rest has no known cause. This sample lists about 120,000 clones; roughly 75% were detected once. Jointly, the top ten make up roughly 17% of the sample. The specimen was peripheral blood. The source of these receptors is a man between 60 and 70 years old with active or convalescent COVID-19.

The chain carries TRBV7-9 and TRBJ2-3; TRBD1 matches at 8 bases. The CDR3 extends over 14 amino acids. Germline CDR1 is SEHNR and CDR2 is FQNEAQ (reference sequence). V shed 7 bases and J 3 bases; nucleotides not matched to a gene: 6. CDR3 loop: CASIGTGSTDTQYF. The CDR3 bases are TGTGCCAGCATCGGGACAGGATCGACAGATACGCAGTATTTT.

The V call is TRBV12-3 or TRBV12-4, the J call TRBJ1-3; D uncertain. V was trimmed by 3 bases and J by 15 bases, leaving 12 bases between them. This CDR3 comprises 11 residues. Here the CDR3 reads CASSLLEGRYF. The CDR3 DNA reads as TGTGCCAGCAGTTTGTTGGAGGGTAGATATTTT.

The V gene is TRBV6-5, the J gene TRBJ1-1; D is unresolved. Trimming left V 9 bases short and J 0 bases short, with 17 bases between. This CDR3 is 15 amino acids long. Germline CDR1 reads MNHEY; CDR2 reads SVGAGI. CDR3 loop: CASLPRGRLNTEAFF. CDR3 nucleotide sequence: TGTGCCAGTCTACCGCGAGGGAGGTTGAACACTGAAGCTTTCTTT.

This chain joins TRBV7-8 and TRBJ2-2, with no clear D. V lost 4 bases, J lost 4 bases, and 13 bases lay in between. The CDR3 contains 15 residues. Germline assignment: CDR1 SGHVS and CDR2 FQNEAQ. This CDR3 is CASSSSRTSTGELFF. CDR3 DNA sequence: TGTGCCAGCAGCTCATCACGAACATCCACCGGGGAGCTGTTTTTT.

The chain links TRBV6-2 or TRBV6-3 to TRBJ2-7; 7 nucleotides agree with TRBD1. With V trimmed by 4 bases and J by 2 bases, 14 bases remained unmatched. CDR1 MNHEY and CDR2 SVGEGT come from the germline V gene. The CDR3 extends over 17 amino acids. The DNA for the CDR3 is TGTGCCAGCAGTTCCCGGCTTGGAAGGGACAGACCCTACGAGCAGTACTTC. Protein product: CASSSRLGRDRPYEQYF.

In its sample, this clone was seen once. This rearrangement joins TRBV11-2 to TRBJ2-7; D is unclear. The CDR3 runs to 13 residues. V lost 0 bases and J 0 bases, leaving 3 bases between the germline ends. Germline assignment: CDR1 SGHAT and CDR2 FQNNGV. The CDR3, as DNA: TGTGCCAGCAGCTTAGACCTCTCCTACGAGCAGTACTTC. The encoded protein is CASSLDLSYEQYF.

The genes are TRBV6-5 and TRBJ1-4; TRBD1 might be the D (6 bases). CDR1 and CDR2 (germline): MNHEY, SVGAGI. The CDR3 consists of 13 residues. Trimming left V 5 bases short and J 8 bases short, with 12 bases between. DNA of the CDR3: TGTGCCAGCAGTCGAGAAAGGGGGGAAAAACTGTTTTTT. It specifies CASSRERGEKLFF.

CDR3 loop: CASSLGAGADTQYF. The CDR3 DNA sequence: TGTGCCAGCAGCTTGGGCGCGGGAGCAGATACGCAGTATTTT. The V gene is TRBV5-6, the J gene TRBJ2-3; 7 bases are a match to TRBD2. Germline V CDR1 and CDR2: SGHDT, YYEEEE. The CDR3 covers 14 residues. The junction had 2 bases not matched to a gene; V was cut back by 0 bases and J by 4 bases.

The rearrangement links TRBV11-2 to TRBJ2-7; 11 bases match TRBD2. This CDR3 has 17 residues. V shed 0 bases and J 3 bases; nucleotides not matched to a gene: 7. Germline V gives CDR1 SGHAT, CDR2 FQNNGV. The CDR3 DNA sequence: TGTGCCAGCAGCTTAGATCGAGGGACTAGCGGCGTCTACGAGCAGTACTTC. The encoded protein is CASSLDRGTSGVYEQYF.

The CDR3 DNA follows: TGTGCCAGCAGCCTCCGGGACAGGGACTACAATGAGCAGTTCTTC. As protein: CASSLRDRDYNEQFF. The chain links TRBV11-1 to TRBJ2-1; TRBD1 matches at 9 bases. Trimming at V came to 5 bases and at J to 3 bases, leaving 5 bases not matched to a gene. In germline, CDR1 is SGHAT, CDR2 FQDESV (reference sequence). The CDR3 length is 15 residues.

The V and J genes are TRBV6-5 and TRBJ1-2; tentatively, D is TRBD1 (5 bases). This CDR3 has 14 amino acids. Germline CDR1 and CDR2: MNHEY and SVGAGI. V was clipped by 2 bases and J by 2 bases, with 9 bases between them. CDR3 protein: CASSYAGLNYGYTF. CDR3 nucleotides: TGTGCCAGCAGTTACGCAGGGTTGAACTATGGCTACACCTTC.

V usage is TRBV2 and J usage is TRBJ2-3, with 9 bases aligning to TRBD2. The germline V gene has CDR1 SNHLY and CDR2 FYNNEI. CDR3 length: 16 residues. V shed 5 bases, J shed 2 bases, and the junction held 8 bases outside the gene matches. CDR3 sequence: CASSSQLAGPTDTQYF. In nucleotides, the CDR3 is TGTGCCAGCAGTTCTCAACTAGCGGGCCCCACAGATACGCAGTATTTT.

The chain joins TRBV7-3 to TRBJ2-3; maybe TRBD2 (5 bases). V lost 1 base to trimming and J lost 8 bases, with 16 bases between them. This CDR3 spans 15 amino acids. Germline V CDR1 and CDR2: SGHTA, FQGTGA. The CDR3 DNA sequence: TGTGCCAGCAGCTTAATTGCTAGCAATGGGGTTACGCAGTATTTT. It yields the protein CASSLIASNGVTQYF.

The chain uses TRBV19 and TRBJ2-2; 10 bases match TRBD2. The CDR3 consists of 14 residues. Trimming took 6 bases from V and 5 from J; bases not matched to a gene: 3. CDR1 is LNHDA and CDR2 is SQIVND in the germline V gene (reference sequence). The CDR3 protein is CASSTSGITGELFF. The CDR3 bases are TGTGCCAGTAGCACTAGCGGGATTACCGGGGAGCTGTTTTTT.

The chain couples TRBV7-9 to TRBJ2-2; 8 bases agree with TRBD2. CDR1 is SEHNR and CDR2 is FQNEAQ in the germline V gene (reference sequence). This CDR3 is built from 16 residues. The junction had 14 bases not matched to a gene; V was cut back by 8 bases and J by 6 bases. In nucleotides, the CDR3 is TGTGCCAGCTTCTCTCCGGGACTAGTGCGGTCCGGGGAGCTGTTTTTT. It yields the protein CASFSPGLVRSGELFF.

Written as DNA, the CDR3 is TGTGCCATCAGTGAGTCGTCTAGCGGGGCGTGGGGTGGCGAGCAGTACTTC. This gives the protein CAISESSSGAWGGEQYF. The V call is TRBV10-3, the J call TRBJ2-7; 9 nucleotides match TRBD2. Germline CDR1 ENHRY, CDR2 SYGVKD. V was pared by 0 bases and J by 6 bases, with 12 bases of the junction left unmatched. The CDR3 consists of 17 residues.

V gene TRBV30 combines with J gene TRBJ2-7; 8 nucleotides agree with TRBD2. Trimming removed 2 bases from V and 6 bases from J; junction bases left unmatched: 9. The CDR3 has 14 residues. Per germline, CDR1 GTSNPN and CDR2 SVGIG (reference sequence). This CDR3 reads CAWSSGGARGEQYF. In DNA, the CDR3 is TGTGCCTGGAGTTCCGGGGGGGCGCGAGGCGAGCAGTACTTC.

This clone occurred once. The CDR3 sequence is CASSLSGVRNTEAFF. The CDR3 coding sequence is TGTGCCAGCAGTTTATCGGGGGTAAGGAACACTGAAGCTTTCTTT. The chain joins TRBV28 to TRBJ1-1, with a weak D call TRBD1 (5 bases). Trimming pared 1 base from V and 1 base from J, leaving 10 bases between. Germline V gene sequence: CDR1 MDHEN, CDR2 SYDVKM. The CDR3 covers 15 residues.

The chain recombines TRBV27 with TRBJ1-6; D is uncertain. From germline, CDR1 is MNHEY and CDR2 SMNVEV (reference sequence). The V gene lost 2 bases and the J gene lost 7 bases, with 9 bases spanning the gap. The CDR3 has 14 amino acids. CDR3: CASSLTSGNSPLHF. CDR3 nucleotide sequence: TGTGCCAGCAGTTTAACATCGGGAAATTCACCCCTCCACTTT.

The chain couples TRBV5-1 to TRBJ2-3; D is unresolved. This CDR3 is built from 15 residues. CDR1 is SGHRS, CDR2 YFSETQ, per germline. Trimming removed 1 base from V and 2 bases from J, with 11 bases in between. CDR3 bases: TGCGCCAGCAGCTTGAATGGCTTCCTCACAGATACGCAGTATTTT. This encodes CASSLNGFLTDTQYF. Variable domain in full (rest from reference TRBV5-1 and TRBJ2-3): KAGVTQTPRYLIKTRGQQVTLSCSPISGHRSVSWYQQTPGQGLQFLFEYFSETQRNKGNFPGRFSGRQFSNSRSEMNVSTLELGDSALYLCASSLNGFLTDTQYFGPGTRLTVL.

V is TRBV27 and J is TRBJ2-7; tentative D call: TRBD2 (6 bases). The CDR3 has 14 amino acids. Germline CDR1 reads MNHEY; CDR2 reads SMNVEV (reference sequence). V lost 2 bases and J lost 0, with 8 bases in between. CDR3 coding DNA: TGTGCCAGCAGTTTAGCGGGGAACTCCTACGAGCAGTACTTC. It codes for CASSLAGNSYEQYF.